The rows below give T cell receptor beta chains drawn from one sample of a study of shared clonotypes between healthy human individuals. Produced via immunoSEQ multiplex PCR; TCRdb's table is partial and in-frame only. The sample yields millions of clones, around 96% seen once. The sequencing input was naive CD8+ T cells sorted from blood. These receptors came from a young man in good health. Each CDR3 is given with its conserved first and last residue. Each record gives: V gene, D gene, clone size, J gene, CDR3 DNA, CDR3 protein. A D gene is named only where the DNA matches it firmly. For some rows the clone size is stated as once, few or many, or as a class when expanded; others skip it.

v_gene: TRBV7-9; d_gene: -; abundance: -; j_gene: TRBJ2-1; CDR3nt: TGTGCCAGCGCCCCCATCCCCCCGGTGTTCTCCTACAATGAGCAGTTCTTC; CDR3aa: CASAPIPPVFSYNEQFF
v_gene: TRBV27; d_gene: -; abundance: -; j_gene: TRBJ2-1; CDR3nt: TGTGCCAGCAGTTTATCGCTAGTCGTAAATGAGCAGTTCTTC; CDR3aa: CASSLSLVVNEQFF
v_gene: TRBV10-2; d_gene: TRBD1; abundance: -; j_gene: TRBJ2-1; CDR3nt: TGCGCCAGCCGGGACAGGGTGAGCTCCTACAATGAGCAGTTCTTC; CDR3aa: CASRDRVSSYNEQFF
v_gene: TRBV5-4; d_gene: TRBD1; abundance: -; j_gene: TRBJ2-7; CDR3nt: TGTGCCAGCAGGAAGGACAGGGGCCACGAGCAGTACTTC; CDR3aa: CASRKDRGHEQYF
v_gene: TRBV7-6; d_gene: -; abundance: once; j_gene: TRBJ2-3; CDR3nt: TGTGCCAGCAGCCCCCAAGTGGGGGCAGATACGCAGTATTTT; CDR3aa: CASSPQVGADTQYF
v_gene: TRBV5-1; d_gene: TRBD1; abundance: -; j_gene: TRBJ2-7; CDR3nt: TGCGCCAGCAGCTTGGCCGGGACAGGGGGTTACGAGCAGTACTTC; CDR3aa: CASSLAGTGGYEQYF
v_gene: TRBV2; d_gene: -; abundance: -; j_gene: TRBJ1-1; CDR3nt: TGTGCCAGCAGCGTATCTACAGGGAACGGTCGGCTAGAAACTGAAGCTTTCTTT; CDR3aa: CASSVSTGNGRLETEAFF
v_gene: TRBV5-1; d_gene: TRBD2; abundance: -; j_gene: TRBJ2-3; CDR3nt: TGCGCCAGCAGCTCGCTCGCGGGGGGACCCACAGATACGCAGTATTTT; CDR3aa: CASSSLAGGPTDTQYF
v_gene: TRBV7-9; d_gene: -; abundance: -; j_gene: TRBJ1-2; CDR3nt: TGTGCCAGCAGCCTCCTCTCAGGGACGCTAAACTATGGCTACACCTTC; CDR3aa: CASSLLSGTLNYGYTF
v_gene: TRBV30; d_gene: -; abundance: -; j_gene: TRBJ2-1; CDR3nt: TGTGCCTGGAGTCCCCCCAATGAGCAGTTCTTC; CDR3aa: CAWSPPNEQFF
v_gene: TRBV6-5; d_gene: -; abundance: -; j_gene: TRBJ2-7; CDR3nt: TGTGCCAGCAGTTACTCTGGGCAGGGAAACGAGCAGTACTTC; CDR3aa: CASSYSGQGNEQYF
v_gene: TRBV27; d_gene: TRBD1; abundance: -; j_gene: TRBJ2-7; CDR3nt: TGTGCCAGCAGTTTAAAGGGGACAGGGTATCACGAGCAGTACTTC; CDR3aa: CASSLKGTGYHEQYF
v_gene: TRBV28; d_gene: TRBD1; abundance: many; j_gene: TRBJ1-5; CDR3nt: TGTGCCAGCAGTTTAAGGGGGGACAGCTATAATCAGCCCCAGCATTTT; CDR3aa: CASSLRGDSYNQPQHF
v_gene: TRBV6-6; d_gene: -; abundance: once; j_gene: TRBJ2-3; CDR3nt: TGTGCCAGCAGTTACTGGGACGGCAGCACAGATACGCAGTATTTT; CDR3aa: CASSYWDGSTDTQYF
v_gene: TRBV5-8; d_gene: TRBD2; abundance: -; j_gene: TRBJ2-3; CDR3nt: TGTGCCAGCAGCTTGGTGGCGGGAGGTAACACAGATACGCAGTATTTT; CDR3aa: CASSLVAGGNTDTQYF